These 30 T cell receptor beta chains were all obtained from the same sample, sequenced in a study of cytomegalovirus exposure and HLA in healthy donors (TCRdb year 2017). Library generation was performed with the immunoSEQ multiplex PCR assay. Imported from immuneACCESS, the table was reduced by TCRdb to in-frame sequences with V and J called. These copies leave out some clones; in studies compared against another copy, an unresolved V gene accounts for under half, and the cause of the remainder is not known. The sample table contains some 65,000 clones; only one count was recorded for about 94% of them. The leading ten clones occupy less than 4.5% of the sample. Material for sequencing was PBMCs. These TCRs come from a man aged 18 to 30 in good health and CMV-seropositive.

The rearrangement joins TRBV28 to TRBJ2-7, with a weak D call TRBD2 (5 bases). This CDR3 is built from 12 residues. V was clipped by 9 bases and J by 3 bases, with 12 bases between them. From germline, CDR1 is MDHEN and CDR2 SYDVKM. CDR3 in DNA: TGTGCCAGTAGCTCTCGGGGCTACGAGCAGTACTTC. Its protein is CASSSRGYEQYF.

This chain connects TRBV28 to TRBJ1-2; unclear D gene. The V gene's germline CDR1 is MDHEN and CDR2 SYDVKM. The CDR3 is 14 amino acids. The V gene lost 5 bases and the J gene lost 5 bases, with 15 bases spanning the gap. In nucleotides, the CDR3 is TGTGCCAGCAGTGCGTCGATCGGGTGGTATGGCTACACCTTC. It codes for CASSASIGWYGYTF.

The chain has TRBV2 and TRBJ1-1; D not certain. Germline values: CDR1 SNHLY, CDR2 FYNNEI. Trimming took off 4 bases at V and 3 bases at J, with 12 bases between the two ends. CDR3 length: 14 amino acids. The CDR3 nucleotides are TGTGCCAGCAGTGGTCGGTACGGAGACACTGAAGCTTTCTTT. As protein: CASSGRYGDTEAFF.

This chain uses TRBV5-4 with TRBJ2-1, with 7 bases fitting TRBD2. Germline V gives CDR1 SGHNT, CDR2 YYREEE (reference sequence). V trimming: 0 bases; J trimming: 5 bases; junction bases outside the gene matches: 8. There are 16 residues in the CDR3. Here the CDR3 DNA reads TGTGCCAGCAGCTTGGCCACCGGGAGGTCAAACAATGAGCAGTTCTTC. Protein sequence: CASSLATGRSNNEQFF.

V is TRBV5-4 and J is TRBJ2-3; 8 nucleotides match TRBD2. Germline CDR1 SGHNT, CDR2 YYREEE (reference sequence). Germline trimming cut 4 bases from V and 3 bases from J; bases unmatched to any gene: 1. The CDR3 length is 13 residues. CDR3 sequence reads: CASSVAGTDTQYF. The CDR3 DNA reads as TGTGCCAGCAGCGTAGCGGGAACAGATACGCAGTATTTT.

The genes are TRBV9 and TRBJ2-1; 7 bases are shared with TRBD1. The V gene end was trimmed by 4 bases and the J gene end by 4 bases; junction bases not matched to a gene: 2. CDR3 length: 13 residues. From germline, CDR1 is SGDLS and CDR2 YYNGEE. This chain's CDR3 is CASSRTGYNEQFF. The CDR3 DNA is TGTGCCAGCAGCCGGACAGGATACAATGAGCAGTTCTTC.

The chain uses TRBV7-9 and TRBJ2-7; 9 bases match TRBD1. Germline V gene sequence: CDR1 SEHNR, CDR2 FQNEAQ (reference sequence). V lost 1 base to trimming and J lost 2 bases; unmatched junction nucleotides: 3. This CDR3 is built from 15 residues. DNA for the CDR3: TGTGCCAGCAGCTTAGTTGGGACAGGGCCCTACGAGCAGTACTTC. Translation gives CASSLVGTGPYEQYF.

This clone appeared a single time. V and J are TRBV11-2 and TRBJ2-3; 7 nucleotides agree with TRBD2. With 9 bases clipped from V and 6 bases from J, the junction kept 9 bases outside the gene matches. The CDR3 contains 13 residues. CDR1 is SGHAT and CDR2 is FQNNGV in the germline V gene. CDR3 DNA: TGTGCCAGTTTGGGGAGGGGCTCGGATACGCAGTATTTT. Its translation is CASLGRGSDTQYF. The whole variable domain, remainder taken from reference TRBV11-2 and TRBJ2-3, is EAGVAQSPRYKIIEKRQSVAFWCNPISGHATLYWYQQILGQGPKLLIQFQNNGVVDDSQLPKDRFSAERLKGVDSTLKIQPAKLEDSAVYLCASLGRGSDTQYFGPGTRLTVL.

The rearrangement uses TRBV2 and TRBJ2-7, with 11 bases identical to TRBD1. The CDR3 has 13 residues. The germline CDR1 and CDR2 sequences are SNHLY and FYNNEI. V lost 8 bases, J lost 5 bases, and 5 bases stayed unmatched. CDR3 nucleotides: TGTGCCAGCCGGGGACAGGGGGTCAACGAGCAGTACTTC. It codes for CASRGQGVNEQYF.

The V and J genes are TRBV11-2 and TRBJ2-1; D is ambiguous. With 1 base removed from V and 7 bases from J, the gap between germline ends came to 14 bases. The CDR3 has 15 amino acids. Germline V lookup: CDR1 SGHAT, CDR2 FQNNGV. CDR3 nucleotides: TGTGCCAGCAGCTTAGCGACCCCTAGTCATAATGAGCAGTTCTTC. It yields the protein CASSLATPSHNEQFF.

V gene TRBV27 combines with J gene TRBJ2-3, with 8 bases matching TRBD2. The CDR3 spans 19 residues. The germline V gene has CDR1 MNHEY and CDR2 SMNVEV (reference sequence). V shed 4 bases, J shed 2 bases, and the junction held 17 bases outside the gene matches. CDR3 nucleotide sequence: TGTGCCAGCAGTTCCAAAGGGGGATCGGCGGGAGGATACACAGATACGCAGTATTTT. Residues: CASSSKGGSAGGYTDTQYF.

The chain couples TRBV9 to TRBJ1-2, with 8 bases lining up with TRBD1. This CDR3 contains 14 residues. The V gene's germline CDR1 is SGDLS and CDR2 YYNGEE. With V trimmed by 4 bases and J by 2 bases, 4 bases remained unmatched. CDR3 protein: CASSSWTGNYGYTF. For the CDR3, the DNA is TGTGCCAGCAGCTCTTGGACAGGGAACTATGGCTACACCTTC.

The CDR3 protein is CASSFSSGADTQYF. In DNA, the CDR3 is TGCGCCAGCAGCTTTAGCTCAGGGGCGGATACGCAGTATTTT. J is TRBJ2-3 and V is TRBV5-1, with D possibly matching TRBD1 (6 bases). The CDR3 contains 14 residues. Trimming removed 2 bases from V and 6 bases from J, with 13 bases in between. Per germline, CDR1 SGHRS and CDR2 YFSETQ.

The chain is built from TRBV29-1 and TRBJ1-1, with D possibly TRBD1 on 6 matching bases. Trimming took off 6 bases at V and 6 bases at J, with 14 bases between the two ends. The germline gives CDR1 SQVTM, CDR2 ANQGSEA. The CDR3 is 12 residues long. The CDR3 spells CSVEDRAAEAFF. CDR3 DNA: TGCAGCGTGGAGGACAGAGCCGCTGAAGCTTTCTTT.

V is TRBV11-2 and J is TRBJ1-1; the match to TRBD1 covers 8 bases. Trimming removed 1 base from V and 1 base from J; junction bases left unmatched: 5. Germline V gives CDR1 SGHAT, CDR2 FQNNGV. The CDR3 consists of 16 residues. The CDR3 DNA reads TGTGCCAGCAGCTTAGTTACAGGGGGGGGGAACACTGAAGCTTTCTTT. It yields the protein CASSLVTGGGNTEAFF.

The V and J genes are TRBV10-3 and TRBJ1-5; D ambiguous. CDR1 and CDR2 (germline): ENHRY, SYGVKD. This CDR3 has 13 amino acids. Trimming took 9 bases from V and 5 from J, leaving 14 bases between them. The CDR3 DNA sequence: TGTGCCATTGGACGGGATGAGGATCAGCCCCAGCATTTT. Translation gives CAIGRDEDQPQHF.

The chain recombines TRBV7-2 with TRBJ1-1; D perhaps matches TRBD1 (6 bases). The germline V and J ends were trimmed by 1 base and 4 bases, with 13 bases remaining between them. The CDR3 totals 15 residues. Germline CDR1 is SGHTA and CDR2 is FQGNSA. CDR3 in amino acids: CASSLDSQGFTEAFF. CDR3 sequence (DNA): TGTGCCAGCAGCTTAGATAGTCAGGGGTTCACTGAAGCTTTCTTT. Using reference TRBV7-2 and TRBJ1-1 for the parts outside the CDR3, the full variable domain is GAGVSQSPSNKVTEKGKDVELRCDPISGHTALYWYRQSLGQGLEFLIYFQGNSAPDKSGLPSDRFSAERTGGSVSTLTIQRTQQEDSAVYLCASSLDSQGFTEAFFGQGTRLTVV.

This sequence joins TRBV4-3 and TRBJ2-3, with a possible D match to TRBD2 (5 bases). Germline V CDR1 and CDR2: LGHNA, YSLEER. Trimming left V 0 bases short and J 4 bases short, with 17 bases between. The CDR3 has 17 amino acids. CDR3 residues: CASSQEPGLEESDTQYF. Here the CDR3 DNA reads TGCGCCAGCAGCCAAGAACCTGGACTCGAGGAATCAGATACGCAGTATTTT.

This chain joins TRBV7-2 and TRBJ2-3; maybe TRBD2 (5 bases). Trimming pared 4 bases from V and 4 bases from J, leaving 9 bases between. Germline CDR1 reads SGHTA; CDR2 reads FQGNSA. CDR3 length: 13 residues. For the CDR3, the DNA is TGTGCCAGCAGCTCCGTAGCGTCAGATACGCAGTATTTT. Its translation: CASSSVASDTQYF.

This chain uses TRBV27 with TRBJ1-1; 7 positions agree with TRBD1. Germline V gives CDR1 MNHEY, CDR2 SMNVEV (reference sequence). V lost 6 bases, J lost 0 bases, and 4 bases stayed unmatched. This CDR3 has 14 residues. The CDR3 DNA reads TGTGCCAGCAGCCCGGGACAGATGAACACTGAAGCTTTCTTT. Translating it yields CASSPGQMNTEAFF.

The chain has TRBV5-4 and TRBJ1-1, with D perhaps TRBD1 (6 bases). Germline V CDR1 and CDR2: SGHNT, YYREEE (reference sequence). The CDR3 loop spans 15 amino acids. V gave up 3 bases and J gave up 4 bases, with 16 bases separating them. The CDR3 reads CASSSTGTGTTEAFF. The CDR3 nucleotides are TGTGCCAGCAGCTCAACAGGGACCGGGACCACTGAAGCTTTCTTT.

The chain uses TRBV5-1 and TRBJ2-3, with D possibly being TRBD1 (6 bases). Germline V gene data show CDR1 as SGHRS and CDR2 as YFSETQ. The CDR3 spans 15 residues. With 0 bases removed from V and 4 bases from J, the gap between germline ends came to 12 bases. This CDR3 reads CASSLGTVIADTQYF. CDR3 bases: TGCGCCAGCAGCTTGGGGACAGTAATAGCAGATACGCAGTATTTT.

Regarding this clone: One end of the junction is discordant with germline, which a read error may explain. This rearrangement joins TRBV7-7 to TRBJ2-5; D is perhaps TRBD1 (6 bases). Germline CDR1 and CDR2: SSHAT and FNYEAQ (reference sequence). CDR3 length: 15 residues. The CDR3 nucleotides read TGTGCTAGCAGCTTATTGACAGGACCGGGAGAGACCCAGTACTTC. It is translated as CASSLLTGPGETQYF.

The rearrangement joins TRBV13 to TRBJ2-7, with 9 bases matching TRBD2. Germline trimming cut 3 bases from V and 4 bases from J; bases unmatched to any gene: 13. Germline V gene lookup returns CDR1 PRHDT and CDR2 FYEKMQ (reference sequence). CDR3 length: 17 amino acids. CDR3 region: CASSFHEGGRAVYEQYF. For the CDR3, the DNA is TGTGCCAGCAGCTTCCACGAGGGCGGGAGGGCCGTTTACGAGCAGTACTTC.

The chain is built from TRBV4-2 and TRBJ2-4; 11 nucleotides agree with TRBD2. The CDR3 covers 17 residues. Trimming removed 2 bases from V and 1 base from J; junction bases left unmatched: 4. The V gene's germline CDR1 is LGHNA and CDR2 YNFKEQ. The CDR3 region is CASSQLAGGPAKNIQYF. CDR3 DNA sequence: TGTGCCAGCAGCCAATTAGCGGGGGGGCCTGCCAAAAACATTCAGTACTTC.

This clone showed up just once. This CDR3 is CASSQDRNTEAFF. The CDR3 DNA sequence: TGCGCCAGCAGCCAAGATAGGAACACTGAAGCTTTCTTT. J is TRBJ1-1 and V is TRBV4-1; D is undetermined. Germline V gene sequence: CDR1 MGHRA, CDR2 YSYEKL. CDR3 size: 13 residues. With 0 bases removed from V and 1 base from J, the gap between germline ends came to 3 bases.

The chain joins TRBV14 to TRBJ2-3, with TRBD1 identical over 8 bases. V was clipped by 0 bases and J by 14 bases; unmatched bases: 4. There are 12 residues in the CDR3. CDR1 and CDR2 (germline): SGHDN, FVKESK. For the CDR3, the DNA is TGTGCCAGCAGCCAAGAGCGACAGGGGAGGTATTTT. Protein: CASSQERQGRYF.

The chain links TRBV4-3 to TRBJ2-7, with D unresolved. V was pared by 0 bases and J by 3 bases, with 12 bases between. Germline assignment: CDR1 LGHNA and CDR2 YSLEER. The CDR3 runs to 15 residues. For the CDR3, the DNA is TGCGCCAGCAGCCAAGATTATAGCCCTTTCTACGAGCAGTACTTC. It codes for CASSQDYSPFYEQYF.

This chain joins TRBV15 and TRBJ2-7, with 9 bases fitting TRBD1. V shed 6 bases and J 5 bases; nucleotides not matched to a gene: 8. Germline V gene lookup returns CDR1 LNHNV and CDR2 YYDKDF (reference sequence). The CDR3 covers 14 residues. The CDR3 sequence is CATRAPGQGHEQYF. In DNA form, the CDR3 reads TGTGCCACCAGGGCTCCGGGACAGGGCCACGAGCAGTACTTC.

This chain links TRBV19 with TRBJ2-5; 15 bases map to TRBD2. The CDR3 length is 20 residues. Germline V gene lookup returns CDR1 LNHDA and CDR2 SQIVND (reference sequence). J was trimmed by 5 bases and V by 0 bases; bases with no gene match: 13. CDR3 DNA: TGTGCCAGTAGTATAGAAGGACTAGCGGGGGGGCCTGATGTGGGTGAGACCCAGTACTTC. Translating gives CASSIEGLAGGPDVGETQYF.